These 25 T cell receptor beta chains came from one sample sequenced in a study of cytomegalovirus exposure and HLA in healthy donors. Vbeta (60) and Jbeta (13) primers were used in the PCR. The assay was immunoSEQ multiplex PCR, and TCRdb's table has in-frame clones only and misses some. Of 100,000 to 150,000 clones in the sample, 80% are singletons; the top ten hold 3% to 4%. The specimen was PBMCs. These receptors came from a male donor in good health and CMV-seronegative.

The gene calls are TRBV5-1 and TRBJ2-3; 11 bases agree with TRBD2. The trim removed 6 bases at V and 4 bases at J, leaving 7 bases unmatched. Germline CDR1 SGHRS, CDR2 YFSETQ. CDR3 length: 15 amino acids. For the CDR3, the DNA is TGCGCCAGCACTTTGACTAGCGGGAATTCAGATACGCAGTATTTT. This gives the protein CASTLTSGNSDTQYF. Full variable domain (remainder filled in from reference TRBV5-1 and TRBJ2-3): KAGVTQTPRYLIKTRGQQVTLSCSPISGHRSVSWYQQTPGQGLQFLFEYFSETQRNKGNFPGRFSGRQFSNSRSEMNVSTLELGDSALYLCASTLTSGNSDTQYFGPGTRLTVL.

Concerning this clone: The sample has other DNA sequences that encode this CDR3 too. The rearrangement joins TRBV6-6 to TRBJ2-7, with TRBD2 matching 11 bases. In germline, CDR1 is MNHNY, CDR2 SVGAGI (reference sequence). The CDR3 has 14 residues. V was pared by 0 bases and J by 6 bases, with 1 base of the junction left unmatched. As DNA, the CDR3 is TGTGCCAGCAGTTACTCTAGCGGGGGGGCCGAGCAGTACTTC. Its translation is CASSYSSGGAEQYF.

The chain carries TRBV28 and TRBJ1-4; D gene unclear. Germline V gene data show CDR1 as MDHEN and CDR2 as SYDVKM. V was shortened by 1 base and J by 5 bases, with 17 bases between the two germline ends. This CDR3 is built from 17 residues. The CDR3 sequence is CASSLSVAGKANEKLFF. CDR3 in DNA: TGTGCCAGCAGTTTATCGGTAGCGGGTAAGGCCAATGAAAAACTGTTTTTT.

V and J are TRBV6-1 and TRBJ2-7; a weak D match, TRBD2 (6 bases). The germline V gene has CDR1 MNHNS and CDR2 SASEGT. With 7 bases removed from V and 2 bases from J, the gap between germline ends came to 12 bases. The CDR3 runs to 13 residues. The CDR3 loop is CASTPGLPYEQYF. DNA of the CDR3: TGTGCCAGCACGCCGGGACTTCCCTACGAGCAGTACTTC.

This chain uses TRBV5-1 with TRBJ2-7; tentative D call: TRBD2 (6 bases). The germline V and J ends were trimmed by 3 bases and 6 bases, with 10 bases remaining between them. The CDR3 covers 12 residues. Germline values: CDR1 SGHRS, CDR2 YFSETQ. CDR3 DNA: TGCGCCAGCAGCTCTAGGGGAGGCGAGCAGTACTTC. Its protein is CASSSRGGEQYF.

This chain uses TRBV19 with TRBJ2-1, with 13 bases lining up with TRBD2. The trim removed 3 bases at V and 9 bases at J, leaving 5 bases unmatched. The CDR3 is 15 residues long. Looked up from germline, CDR1 is LNHDA and CDR2 is SQIVND (reference sequence). The CDR3 DNA reads as TGTGCCAGTAGTATTACTAGCGGGGGGGATGGTGAGCAGTTCTTC. This encodes CASSITSGGDGEQFF.

This clone has just a few counts. The V gene is TRBV10-1, the J gene TRBJ2-3; 7 nucleotides align to TRBD2. This CDR3 spans 13 amino acids. Trimming at V came to 4 bases and at J to 5 bases, leaving 3 bases not matched to a gene. Germline CDR1 WNHNN, CDR2 SYGVQD (reference sequence). CDR3 nucleotides: TGCGCCAGCAGTGTCAGCGGGGAAGATACGCAGTATTTT. This translates into CASSVSGEDTQYF.

The chain is built from TRBV5-1 and TRBJ2-7; D is perhaps TRBD2 (6 bases). Per germline, CDR1 SGHRS and CDR2 YFSETQ. V was cut by 3 bases and J by 7 bases, with 17 bases left in between. The CDR3 is made up of 14 amino acids. CDR3 sequence (DNA): TGCGCCAGCAGCTCAACTAGCTTCACTGGGGAGCAGTACTTC. Amino acids: CASSSTSFTGEQYF.

The chain uses TRBV4-1 and TRBJ2-1; D is ambiguous. Looked up from germline, CDR1 is MGHRA and CDR2 is YSYEKL. V was cut by 0 bases and J by 0 bases, with 12 bases left in between. The CDR3 has 17 amino acids. CDR3 DNA sequence: TGCGCCAGCAGCCAAGATCGGTTGGAGAGCTCCTACAATGAGCAGTTCTTC. Translation: CASSQDRLESSYNEQFF.

This sequence joins TRBV18 and TRBJ2-1; 9 bases fit TRBD2. The CDR3 consists of 17 residues. The V and J ends lost 5 bases and 0 bases, in that order; junction bases with no gene match: 8. In germline, CDR1 is KGHSH, CDR2 LQKENI. CDR3 sequence (DNA): TGTGCCAGCTCATCAGTACTTAGCGGGAGCTCCTACAATGAGCAGTTCTTC. As protein: CASSSVLSGSSYNEQFF. Combining the CDR3 with reference TRBV18 and TRBJ2-1 gives the whole variable domain NAGVMQNPRHLVRRRGQEARLRCSPMKGHSHVYWYRQLPEEGLKFMVYLQKENIIDESGMPKERFSAEFPKEGPSILRIQQVVRGDSAAYFCASSSVLSGSSYNEQFFGPGTRLTVL.

The chain joins TRBV30 to TRBJ2-7; D call uncertain. The germline V gene has CDR1 GTSNPN and CDR2 SVGIG (reference sequence). The CDR3 is 12 amino acids. The ends were cut back, 1 base at V and 3 bases at J, with 7 bases in the middle. The CDR3 reads CAWSEPNYEQYF. CDR3 nucleotides: TGTGCCTGGAGTGAGCCCAACTACGAGCAGTACTTC.

The rearrangement links TRBV7-9 to TRBJ1-3; tentative D call: TRBD1 (6 bases). The CDR3 has 18 residues. With 1 base removed from V and 1 base from J, the gap between germline ends came to 17 bases. Germline V gene lookup returns CDR1 SEHNR and CDR2 FQNEAQ (reference sequence). CDR3 loop: CASSLVGWDTTSGNTIYF. The DNA for the CDR3 is TGTGCCAGCAGCTTAGTCGGCTGGGACACTACTTCTGGAAACACCATATATTTT.

The J gene is TRBJ2-5, the V gene TRBV4-1; D unclear. Germline CDR1 is MGHRA and CDR2 is YSYEKL. The CDR3 covers 11 residues. The V and J ends lost 5 bases and 5 bases respectively, with 6 bases between them. In DNA, the CDR3 is TGCGCCAGCAGCGCCCAGGAGACCCAGTACTTC. It yields the protein CASSAQETQYF.

CDR3 in amino acids: CASSLLADVYNEQFF. The CDR3 DNA reads TGTGCCAGCAGCCTCCTAGCAGACGTTTACAATGAGCAGTTCTTC. V gene TRBV7-6 combines with J gene TRBJ2-1; D may be TRBD2 (5 bases). V lost 5 bases and J lost 4, with 15 bases in between. CDR1 SGHVS and CDR2 FNYEAQ come from the germline V gene. This CDR3 is built from 15 residues.

The chain links TRBV7-2 to TRBJ2-1; TRBD2 agrees at 7 bases. The CDR3 consists of 16 residues. The germline V gene has CDR1 SGHTA and CDR2 FQGNSA. V lost 0 bases to trimming and J lost 6 bases; unmatched junction nucleotides: 8. The CDR3 DNA follows: TGTGCCAGCAGCTTAGCGTTTCGTGGGAGGGGCAATGAGCAGTTCTTC. Amino acids: CASSLAFRGRGNEQFF.

V usage is TRBV7-9 and J usage is TRBJ2-7, with D possibly TRBD1 on 5 matching bases. With 3 bases removed from V and 1 base from J, the gap between germline ends came to 7 bases. This CDR3 has 13 residues. The germline V gene has CDR1 SEHNR and CDR2 FQNEAQ (reference sequence). CDR3 region: CASSFHRSYEQYF. The CDR3 nucleotides are TGTGCCAGCAGCTTCCACAGGTCCTACGAGCAGTACTTC. Full variable domain (outside the CDR3, taken from reference TRBV7-9 and TRBJ2-7): DTGVSQNPRHKITKRGQNVTFRCDPISEHNRLYWYRQTLGQGPEFLTYFQNEAQLEKSRLLSDRFSAERPKGSFSTLEIQRTEQGDSAMYLCASSFHRSYEQYFGPGTRLTVT.

There are many counts of this clone. DNA for the CDR3: TGTGCCAGCAGCTCCCGACTAGCGGGAGTCGGCGAGCAGTACTTC. Protein: CASSSRLAGVGEQYF. The chain is built from TRBV5-4 and TRBJ2-7, with 12 nucleotides matching TRBD2. The CDR3 has 15 residues. Per germline, CDR1 SGHNT and CDR2 YYREEE (reference sequence). The trim removed 3 bases at V and 6 bases at J, leaving 7 bases unmatched.

The J gene is TRBJ2-7, the V gene TRBV25-1, with 9 bases fitting TRBD2. The V gene's germline CDR1 is MGHDK and CDR2 SYGVNS. V dropped 6 bases and J dropped 7; count of bases not matched to a gene: 13. The CDR3 contains 15 residues. CDR3 nucleotide sequence: TGTGCCAGCAGGGGGACTAGCACGAATAGAGGGGAGCAGTACTTC. Translated: CASRGTSTNRGEQYF.

Written as DNA, the CDR3 is TGTGCCAGCAGCGTAGCTCACACCCCCGGTACAGTTGGGGAGCTGTTTTTT. It specifies CASSVAHTPGTVGELFF. The chain is built from TRBV9 and TRBJ2-2; D not resolved. CDR3 length: 17 amino acids. Germline CDR1 and CDR2: SGDLS and YYNGEE. Trimming removed 0 bases at V and 8 bases at J, with 20 bases between. The full variable domain, completed using reference TRBV9 and TRBJ2-2, is DSGVTQTPKHLITATGQRVTLRCSPRSGDLSVYWYQQSLDQGLQFLIQYYNGEERAKGNILERFSAQQFPDLHSELNLSSLELGDSALYFCASSVAHTPGTVGELFFGEGSRLTVL.

The V call is TRBV6-5, the J call TRBJ2-7; D is possibly TRBD1 (5 bases). The length of the CDR3 is 16 residues. The V and J ends lost 2 bases and 1 base respectively, with 15 bases between them. The V gene's germline CDR1 is MNHEY and CDR2 SVGAGI. CDR3 bases: TGTGCCAGCAGTTACAGGAGAGACAGCGCTTCCTACGAGCAGTACTTC. Residues: CASSYRRDSASYEQYF.

This clone was detected only once. The V call is TRBV10-3, the J call TRBJ2-7; 10 nucleotides agree with TRBD1. V was clipped by 6 bases and J by 4 bases; unmatched bases: 12. In germline, CDR1 is ENHRY, CDR2 SYGVKD. CDR3 length: 16 amino acids. The CDR3 spells CAISGIGTGEYYEQYF. The CDR3 coding sequence is TGTGCCATCAGCGGCATTGGGACAGGGGAGTATTACGAGCAGTACTTC.

The V and J genes are TRBV5-6 and TRBJ1-1, with D uncertain. Trimming removed 1 base from V and 1 base from J, with 5 bases in between. This CDR3 is built from 13 residues. The germline V gene encodes CDR1 SGHDT and CDR2 YYEEEE. CDR3 region: CASSLRRNTEAFF. The CDR3 nucleotides read TGTGCCAGCAGCTTGAGGAGGAACACTGAAGCTTTCTTT. Together with reference TRBV5-6 and TRBJ1-1, the CDR3 gives the full variable domain: DAGVTQSPTHLIKTRGQQVTLRCSPKSGHDTVSWYQQALGQGPQFIFQYYEEEERQRGNFPDRFSGHQFPNYSSELNVNALLLGDSALYLCASSLRRNTEAFFGQGTRLTVV.

The gene calls are TRBV18 and TRBJ1-1; 8 nucleotides agree with TRBD1. CDR3 length equals 16 residues. V was clipped by 3 bases and J by 0 bases; unmatched bases: 6. Germline V lookup: CDR1 KGHSH, CDR2 LQKENI. In DNA, the CDR3 is TGTGCCAGCTCACCCCAACAGGGGGAGGTGAACACTGAAGCTTTCTTT. Its translation is CASSPQQGEVNTEAFF.

The V call is TRBV7-9, the J call TRBJ1-6; D might be TRBD1 (5 bases). Trimming took off 5 bases at V and 8 bases at J, with 16 bases between the two ends. The germline V gene encodes CDR1 SEHNR and CDR2 FQNEAQ (reference sequence). The CDR3 is 15 amino acids. CDR3 protein: CASSGRGTRYSPLHF. The CDR3 bases are TGTGCCAGCAGCGGTCGTGGGACTAGGTATTCACCCCTCCACTTT.

J is TRBJ2-1 and V is TRBV4-1; D possibly corresponds to TRBD2 (6 bases). Germline assignment: CDR1 MGHRA and CDR2 YSYEKL. V shed 0 bases and J shed 5 bases, with 14 bases lying between them. This CDR3 spans 16 amino acids. Written as DNA, the CDR3 is TGCGCCAGCAGCCAAGATCCGGCTAGCGCCCACAATGAGCAGTTCTTC. This gives the protein CASSQDPASAHNEQFF.